This T cell receptor beta chain was documented in a study of cytomegalovirus exposure and HLA in healthy donors (dated by TCRdb to 2016 to 2017). For context, the study as a whole: An earlier analysis of several hundred of the donors reported 276 Gb of sequence data and around 100 million unique TCR beta sequences obtained from around 180 million T cells. An earlier analysis of approximately 630 of the donors applied high-throughput TCR beta sequencing to assess whether each TCR beta V gene segment acted as functional or pseudogenic. Roughly 300 gigabases of sequencing data and 70 million to 85 million unique TCR sequences were included in an early release covering under 650 HLA-typed donors. Every discovery cohort repertoire had been produced on one sequencing platform. Along with the approximately 700-subject first cohort, a separate validation cohort of about 110 different subjects was used. On average, roughly 240,000 unique TCR beta nucleotide sequences were sequenced per donor among about 400 genotyped donors of the cohort, with roughly a sixth of those sequences being non-productive. Both class I and class II loci were covered by HLA typing, at four-digit resolution. A later genetic analysis used genome-wide SNP genotypes for about 65% of the 666 donors, treating that subset as a discovery cohort. Four or five DR-DQ haplotypes were handled as single units for association and clustering because linkage in the cohort was strong. Donor age, sex, ethnicity and CMV serostatus were compiled together with the repertoire data. The study combined high-throughput TCR immunosequencing, statistical association of individual TCRs with disease status, and machine learning to predict cytomegalovirus infection status. The number of typed donors differed by locus: about 629-630 for A, B, C, DRB1 and DQB1; approximately 520 for DQA1; some 610 for DPA1; and some 430 for DPB1. Using immunosequencing, the study profiled T cell repertoires from around 680 subjects and related those repertoires to cytomegalovirus serostatus. The study aimed to test whether cataloging public T cell receptors could reveal signatures of past pathogen exposure. The later analysis used no new phenotypic data to find candidate immune exposures, relying instead on TCR beta sequences and their occurrence across donors. Among the approximately 420 genotyped donors, around 81% belonged to the genetic ancestry cluster associated with self-reported Caucasian donors. To study patterns of TCR occurrence, a later analysis re-analyzed previously published TCR beta repertoires from 666 donors and added high-resolution HLA genotyping.

The library was obtained by the immunoSEQ multiplex PCR assay. The multiplex PCR relied on a mix of 60 forward primers for TCR Vbeta segments and 13 reverse primers for TCR Jbeta segments. A multiplex PCR assay on genomic DNA amplified the CDR3 region of rearranged TCR beta genes. On the Illumina HiSeq System, the amplified TCR beta libraries were sequenced as 87-base-pair reads. Concerning the study's data processing: A later analysis counted about 80 million unique TCR beta chains across the 550 to 750 repertoires, and approximately 11 million of these chains were shared by at least two donors. Raw reads were error-corrected and collapsed into unique sequences with a nearest-neighbor algorithm that merged closely related sequences to remove PCR and sequencing errors. To assign V, D and J gene segments, CDR3 sequences were aligned to IMGT reference sequences. For a sequence to be retained, at least a six-nucleotide match to both a V gene segment and a J gene segment was required. A rearrangement counted as productive if the CDR3 had no stop codons and remained in frame with V and J, and every other rearrangement counted as non-productive. CDR3 was defined by IMGT convention, running from the second conserved V-encoded cysteine to the conserved J-encoded phenylalanine. The earlier analysis of 587 of the donors excluded sequences that lacked an unambiguous match to a single V gene segment. In an earlier analysis of approximately 560 of the donors, a V segment was called functional when productive rearrangements were above 56.7%, and segregating when the standard deviation between donors exceeded 5%. A statistical classification framework was built to diagnose cytomegalovirus status from the catalog of TCR beta chain sequences. A later analysis assigned V and J genes by comparing TCR nucleotide sequences with IMGT/GENE-DB human TR gene sequences. The TCRdist pipeline was used in a later analysis to assign CDR3 sequences and most-parsimonious VDJ recombination scenarios. In a later analysis, each TCR beta chain was defined by its CDR3 amino acid sequence together with its V-gene family, and reads lacking a unique V-gene family were excluded. To address suspected cross-contamination and a sequencing artifact, a later analysis removed approximately 590 highly shared, low-generation-probability nucleotide sequences. In a later analysis, a clonal expansion index was calculated for each public chain from normalized within-repertoire ranks of inferred template counts. A later analysis computed generation probabilities with a VDJ recombination model fitted to out-of-frame rearrangements, and checked the results against IGoR. In a later analysis, hypergeometric tests were used to score TCR-TCR, TCR-HLA and TCR-CMV co-occurrence, with a repertoire-size bias correction applied to TCR pairs. A later analysis estimated false discovery rates by permuting HLA or CMV assignments 20 times. In a later analysis, co-occurring TCRs were grouped with DBSCAN, and TCRdist sequence similarity was added when clustering was performed within HLA-allele-positive subsets. Repertoires with fewer than 30,000 or more than 120,000 public chains were left out of co-occurrence clustering, as were about five repertoires with anomalous nucleotide sharing. TCRdb obtained this table from immuneACCESS and retained in-frame rearrangements with V and J assigned. These tables miss some clones; where compared with another copy, unresolved V genes account for less than half of the shortfall, and the remainder is unexplained. V, J and clone size are those of that table, while D and trimming were read from the DNA. The sample profile shows some 130,000 clones; 60% to 80% of them were found once. Approximately 7% of the sample is taken by the ten largest.

A distance of 14 bases separates the germline ends of V and J, which lose 3 bases and 3 bases respectively. The germline V gene gives CDR1 as MDHEN and CDR2 as SYDVKM. Including cysteine and phenylalanine, the CDR3 has 15 amino acids. Of all the DNA, just the CDR3 is kept, 45 bases in frame from base 1. Beyond this particular receptor, the publication reports: Immune exposure information for the cohort was limited to CMV serostatus. A later analysis found that most CMV-associated TCR beta chains appeared HLA-restricted, with HLA associations seemingly driven largely by CMV exposure. In a later analysis, several top co-occurrence clusters were reported to appear linked to parvovirus B19, influenza, CMV and Epstein-Barr virus. In a later analysis, the rate of TCR association differed among HLA loci, with DRB1 alleles having the most associated TCRs and HLA-C alleles having the fewest. When HLA alleles, especially DR and DQ, strongly co-occurred, attributing TCR associations to individual alleles was difficult. Cytomegalovirus status was reported to be diagnosed by the classifier with high specificity and sensitivity in both the original and validation cohorts. The authors suggested that the approach could potentially be extended to other disease states and immunological phenotypes. Across donors, most TCR sequences were observed very rarely, whereas some public TCRs were present in many individuals. Because HLA typing was missing for some donors at each locus, association tests included only the typed subset. A further reported finding was that TCR beta sequences accurately predicted the HLA-A and HLA-B alleles for most subjects in the first cohort. A later genetic analysis associated a missense DCLRE1C variant with V-gene and J-gene trimming of TCR beta chains, and an independent cohort replicated the association. Broadly in line with IMGT annotations, most TCR beta V segments showed up in productive rearrangements about 87% or about 30% of the time in an earlier analysis of around 550 of the donors. A group of highly shared sequence variants was considered likely to be a technical artifact of the sequencing pipeline. Some IMGT-functional V segments, including TRBV6-2 and TRBV6-3, could not be distinguished by the 87-base-pair reads and were therefore excluded. In this cohort, only TCR beta chains were sequenced, and detectable features were limited by the absence of alpha or paired-chain data. According to a later genetic analysis, donors in an Asian-associated ancestry cluster had fewer N-insertions in productive TCRs than the approximately 690-donor mean. In the study, approximately 160 TCR beta chains were listed as associated with cytomegalovirus. The earlier analysis of a few hundred of the donors excluded approximately 15 rarely observed V segments, including chromosome 9 orphons, because counts were too low. In a later analysis, HLA-associated TCR beta chains showed more clonal expansion and lower generation probabilities than non-associated chains that were equally common. Presence/absence analyses assumed roughly uniform sequencing depth across donors, an assumption that may not hold. In vitro tests confirmed that three of the cytomegalovirus-associated TCR beta chains recognize cytomegalovirus antigens. Correlated functional status among segregating V segments might reflect linkage disequilibrium, but an unknown experimental factor could not be ruled out. In a later analysis, more than 15,000 TCR beta sequences were associated with specific HLA alleles at a false discovery rate of 0.05.

The cohort was made up of about 610 healthy bone marrow donors. At the time of sampling, all cohort members were nominally healthy, though unrecorded immune exposures were likely present. The donor tested CMV seronegative, placing the donor among the roughly 340 seronegative members of the cohort. A peripheral blood sample was provided by each donor, and peripheral blood mononuclear cells were used for TCR beta sequencing. The Qiagen DNeasy Blood Extraction Kit was used to extract genomic DNA from the blood cell samples. Concerning this clone itself: There is no known antigen for this receptor. No per-base quality is available; no much larger clone lies one base away.

The sequence derives from a male donor in good health and CMV-seronegative. The chain couples TRBV28 to TRBJ1-2, and possibly TRBD1, on 5 matching bases. The sequenced sample consisted of PBMCs. The DNA sequence is TGTGCCAGCAGTTTGCCCGGGGGGGGGTACTATGGCTACACCTTC. Translated, this is CASSLPGGGYYGYTF.